The entry below describes one T cell receptor (beta chain). The target antigen is unknown. From germline, CDR1 is SGHDN and CDR2 FVKESK. With 0 bases removed from V and 2 bases from J, the gap between germline ends came to 8 bases. CDR3 length: 16 residues. Measured with immunoSEQ multiplex PCR; TCRdb has only the in-frame clones, and not every one. Of 660,000 or so clones listed, approximately 96% are singletons. As defined, naive CD8 cells were CD45RO-negative and positively selected for CCR7, with terminally differentiated effector memory CD45RA+ cells excluded. The record originates from a study of shared clonotypes between healthy human individuals. Study-wide findings and caveats: Few donors restricted represented genetic and exposure-history diversity.

The TCR sequence derives from a woman in her twenties or thirties in good health. The chain combines TRBV14 with TRBJ2-6; D ambiguous. Material for sequencing was naive CD8+ T cells sorted from blood. In DNA, the CDR3 is TGTGCCAGCAGCCAAGATCAAGCCCCTGGGGCCAACGTCCTGACTTTC. As protein: CASSQDQAPGANVLTF.